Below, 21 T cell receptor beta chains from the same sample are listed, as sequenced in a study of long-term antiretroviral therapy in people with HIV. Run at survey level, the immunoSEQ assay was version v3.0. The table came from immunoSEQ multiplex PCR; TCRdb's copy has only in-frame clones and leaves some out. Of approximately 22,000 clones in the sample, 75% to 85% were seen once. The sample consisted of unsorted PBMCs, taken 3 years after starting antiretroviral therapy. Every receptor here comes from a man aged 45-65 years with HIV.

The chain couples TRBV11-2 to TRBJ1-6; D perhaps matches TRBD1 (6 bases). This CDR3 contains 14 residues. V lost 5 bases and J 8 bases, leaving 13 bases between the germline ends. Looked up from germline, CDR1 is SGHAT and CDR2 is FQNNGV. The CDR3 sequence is CASSVNRVHSPLHF. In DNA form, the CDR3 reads TGTGCCAGCAGCGTTAACAGGGTCCATTCACCCCTCCACTTT.

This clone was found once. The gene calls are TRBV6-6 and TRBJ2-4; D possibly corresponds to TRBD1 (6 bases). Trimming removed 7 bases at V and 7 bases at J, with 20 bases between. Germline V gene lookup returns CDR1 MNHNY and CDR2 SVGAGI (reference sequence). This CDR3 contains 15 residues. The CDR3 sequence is CASTPHREENNIQYF. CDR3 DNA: TGTGCCAGCACCCCCCACAGGGAAGAAAACAACATTCAGTACTTC.

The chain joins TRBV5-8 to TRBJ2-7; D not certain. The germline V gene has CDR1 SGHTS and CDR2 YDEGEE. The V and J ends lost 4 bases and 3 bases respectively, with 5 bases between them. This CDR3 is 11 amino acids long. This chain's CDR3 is CASSPHYEQYF. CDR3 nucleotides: TGTGCCAGCAGCCCACACTACGAGCAGTACTTC.

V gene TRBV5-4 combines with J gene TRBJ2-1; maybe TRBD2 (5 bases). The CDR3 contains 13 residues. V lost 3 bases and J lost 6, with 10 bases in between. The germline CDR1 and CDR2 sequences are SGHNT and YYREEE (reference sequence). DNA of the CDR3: TGTGCCAGCAGCTCGGTCGAGGGCAATGAGCAGTTCTTC. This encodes CASSSVEGNEQFF.

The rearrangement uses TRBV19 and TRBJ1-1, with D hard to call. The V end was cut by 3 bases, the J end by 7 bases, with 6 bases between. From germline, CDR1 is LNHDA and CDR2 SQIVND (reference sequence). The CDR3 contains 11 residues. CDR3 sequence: CASSIWGEAFF. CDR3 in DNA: TGTGCCAGTAGTATCTGGGGTGAAGCTTTCTTT.

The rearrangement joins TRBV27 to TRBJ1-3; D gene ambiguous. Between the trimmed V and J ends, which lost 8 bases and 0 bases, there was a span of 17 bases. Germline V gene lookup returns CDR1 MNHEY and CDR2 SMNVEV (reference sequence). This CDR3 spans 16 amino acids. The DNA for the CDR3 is TGTGCCAGCTCACTTTCAGGTCTTGGCTCTGGAAACACCATATATTTT. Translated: CASSLSGLGSGNTIYF.

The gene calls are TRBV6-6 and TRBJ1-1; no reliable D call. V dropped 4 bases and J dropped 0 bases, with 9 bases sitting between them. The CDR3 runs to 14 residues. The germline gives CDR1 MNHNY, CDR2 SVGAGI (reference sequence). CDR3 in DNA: TGTGCCAGCAGTTTTGAGGCGTTGAACACTGAAGCTTTCTTT. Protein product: CASSFEALNTEAFF.

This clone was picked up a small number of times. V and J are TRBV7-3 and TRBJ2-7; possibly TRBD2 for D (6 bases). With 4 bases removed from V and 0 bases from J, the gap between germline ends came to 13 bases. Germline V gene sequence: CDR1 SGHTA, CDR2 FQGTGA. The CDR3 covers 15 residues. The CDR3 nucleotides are TGTGCCAGCAGCTCCTTCGGGGGAGGCTCCTACGAGCAGTACTTC. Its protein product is CASSSFGGGSYEQYF.

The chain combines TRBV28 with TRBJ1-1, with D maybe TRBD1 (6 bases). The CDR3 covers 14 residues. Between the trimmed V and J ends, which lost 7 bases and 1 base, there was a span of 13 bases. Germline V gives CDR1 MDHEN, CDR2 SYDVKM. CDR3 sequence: CASTGGGPNTEAFF. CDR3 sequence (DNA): TGTGCCAGCACCGGCGGGGGGCCGAACACTGAAGCTTTCTTT.

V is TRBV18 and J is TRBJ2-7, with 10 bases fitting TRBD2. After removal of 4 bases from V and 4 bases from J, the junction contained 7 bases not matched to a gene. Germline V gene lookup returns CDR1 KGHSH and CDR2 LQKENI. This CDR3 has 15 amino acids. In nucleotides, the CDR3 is TGTGCCAGCTCACTTTCTAGCGGGAGTGTTTACGAGCAGTACTTC. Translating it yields CASSLSSGSVYEQYF.

The CDR3 spells CASSRRTGQAKNIQYF. In nucleotides, the CDR3 is TGTGCCAGCAGTCGAAGGACCGGCCAGGCCAAAAACATTCAGTACTTC. This chain connects TRBV28 to TRBJ2-4; D not resolved. Germline V gene lookup returns CDR1 MDHEN and CDR2 SYDVKM. V lost 5 bases, J lost 1 base, and 15 bases lay in between. The CDR3 spans 16 residues.

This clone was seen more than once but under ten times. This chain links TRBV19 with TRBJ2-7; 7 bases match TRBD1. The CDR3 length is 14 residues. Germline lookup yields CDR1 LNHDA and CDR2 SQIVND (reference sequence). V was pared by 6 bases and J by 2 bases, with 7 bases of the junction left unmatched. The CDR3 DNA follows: TGTGCCAGTAGCACCCCGGGACAGACCTACGAGCAGTACTTC. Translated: CASSTPGQTYEQYF.

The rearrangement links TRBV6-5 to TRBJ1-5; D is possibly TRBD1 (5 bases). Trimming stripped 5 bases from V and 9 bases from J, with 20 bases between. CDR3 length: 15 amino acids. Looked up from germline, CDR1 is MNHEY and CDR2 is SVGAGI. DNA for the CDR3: TGTGCCAGCAGTCGGGACGGGATTGGAGGCTCGCCCCAGCATTTT. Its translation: CASSRDGIGGSPQHF.

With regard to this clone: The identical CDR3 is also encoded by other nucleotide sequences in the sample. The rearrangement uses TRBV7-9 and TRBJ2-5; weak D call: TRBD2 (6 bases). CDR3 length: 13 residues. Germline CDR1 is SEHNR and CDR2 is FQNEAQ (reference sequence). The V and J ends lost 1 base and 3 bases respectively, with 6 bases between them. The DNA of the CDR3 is TGTGCCAGCAGCTTAGGCGGGGAAGAGACCCAGTACTTC. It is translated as CASSLGGEETQYF.

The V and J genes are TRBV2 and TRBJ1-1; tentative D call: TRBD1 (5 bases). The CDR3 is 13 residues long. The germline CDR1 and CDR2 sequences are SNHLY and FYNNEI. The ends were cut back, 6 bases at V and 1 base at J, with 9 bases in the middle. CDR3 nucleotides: TGTGCCAGCAGGGTGACAGAGAACACTGAAGCTTTCTTT. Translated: CASRVTENTEAFF.

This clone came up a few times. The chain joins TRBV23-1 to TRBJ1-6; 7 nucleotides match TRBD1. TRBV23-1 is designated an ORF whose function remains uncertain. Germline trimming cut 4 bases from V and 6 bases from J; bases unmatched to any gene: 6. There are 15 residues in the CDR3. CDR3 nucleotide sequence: TGCGCCAGCAGTCCTGGGGACAGAGCTAATTCACCCCTCCACTTT. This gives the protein CASSPGDRANSPLHF.

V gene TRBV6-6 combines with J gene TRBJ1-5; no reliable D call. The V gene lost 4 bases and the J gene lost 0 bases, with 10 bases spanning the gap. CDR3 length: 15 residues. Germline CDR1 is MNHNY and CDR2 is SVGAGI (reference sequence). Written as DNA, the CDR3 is TGTGCCAGCAGTTTGACGGATTATAGCAATCAGCCCCAGCATTTT. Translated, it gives CASSLTDYSNQPQHF.

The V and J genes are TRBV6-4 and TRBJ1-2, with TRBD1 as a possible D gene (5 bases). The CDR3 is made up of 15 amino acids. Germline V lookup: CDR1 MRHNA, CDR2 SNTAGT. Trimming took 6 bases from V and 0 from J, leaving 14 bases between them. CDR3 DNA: TGTGCCAGCAGGCCGACAGTCTCCACTAACTATGGCTACACCTTC. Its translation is CASRPTVSTNYGYTF.

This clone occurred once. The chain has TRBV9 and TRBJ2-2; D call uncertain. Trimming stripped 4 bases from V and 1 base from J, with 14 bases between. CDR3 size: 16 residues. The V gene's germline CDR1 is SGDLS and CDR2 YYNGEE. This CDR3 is CASSRPLSENTGELFF. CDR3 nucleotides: TGTGCCAGCAGCCGACCACTGTCAGAGAACACCGGGGAGCTGTTTTTT.

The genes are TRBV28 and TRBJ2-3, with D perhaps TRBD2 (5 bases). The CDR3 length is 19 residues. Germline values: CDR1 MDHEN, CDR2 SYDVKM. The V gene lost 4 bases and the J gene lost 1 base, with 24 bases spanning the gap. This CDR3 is CASSSHLLEGKVRTDTQYF. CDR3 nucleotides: TGTGCCAGCAGTTCTCACCTCCTTGAGGGTAAAGTACGCACAGATACGCAGTATTTT.

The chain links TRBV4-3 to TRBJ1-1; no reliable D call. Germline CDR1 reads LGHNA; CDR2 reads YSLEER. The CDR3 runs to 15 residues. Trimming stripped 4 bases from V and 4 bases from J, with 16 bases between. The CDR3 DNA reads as TGCGCCAGCAGCCCGGGTCTGGGAAGTGGCACTGAAGCTTTCTTT. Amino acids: CASSPGLGSGTEAFF.